One sample yielded the 23 T cell receptor beta chains listed below, sequenced in a study of T cell responses to AZD1222 COVID-19 vaccine (dated by TCRdb to 2020 to 2022). According to the study, the label for this sample's time point signals: about 28 days (+/-7) after the second vaccine dose. The method was the immunoSEQ multiplex PCR assay. TCRdb limited this immuneACCESS table to in-frame rearrangements with V and J called. A share of clones is missing; checked studies link under half to unresolved V genes, and the rest is unexplained. This sample holds approximately 150,000 clones; 86% were observed only once. Together, the top ten hold over 4.5% of the sample. The starting material was peripheral blood, obtained 28 days after the second AZD1222 dose. The receptors stem from an adult who received the AZD1222 COVID-19 vaccine.

The genes are TRBV12-3 or TRBV12-4 and TRBJ1-2; D might be TRBD1 (5 bases). The CDR3 loop spans 12 amino acids. Trimming took off 5 bases at V and 4 bases at J, with 8 bases between the two ends. In nucleotides, the CDR3 is TGTGCCAGCAGTCCGGGACTCTATGGCTACACCTTC. Translation gives CASSPGLYGYTF.

This chain uses TRBV5-5 with TRBJ1-1, with no clear D. CDR1 SGHKS and CDR2 YYEKEE come from the germline V gene (reference sequence). Between the trimmed V and J ends, which lost 4 bases and 0 bases, there was a span of 10 bases. The CDR3 is 14 amino acids. CDR3: CASSRGHMNTEAFF. Written as DNA, the CDR3 is TGTGCCAGCAGCCGCGGGCACATGAACACTGAAGCTTTCTTT.

The rearrangement joins TRBV7-9 to TRBJ1-4; perhaps TRBD1 as D (6 bases). Germline loops: CDR1 SEHNR, CDR2 FQNEAQ (reference sequence). CDR3 length equals 14 residues. V lost 4 bases and J 4 bases, leaving 10 bases between the germline ends. CDR3 loop: CASSSTGYNEKLFF. CDR3 nucleotides: TGTGCCAGCAGCTCGACAGGATATAATGAAAAACTGTTTTTT.

J is TRBJ1-4 and V is TRBV9; unclear D gene. Germline CDR1 is SGDLS and CDR2 is YYNGEE. V dropped 1 base and J dropped 14 bases, with 18 bases sitting between them. CDR3 length equals 14 residues. CDR3: CASSVTAAQKSLFF. The CDR3 coding sequence is TGTGCCAGCAGCGTAACCGCGGCGCAAAAAAGTCTGTTTTTT.

This clone has only one observation. J is TRBJ2-2 and V is TRBV25-1; 16 nucleotides match TRBD2. Looked up from germline, CDR1 is MGHDK and CDR2 is SYGVNS. V dropped 5 bases and J dropped 5; count of bases not matched to a gene: 5. This CDR3 region has 17 residues. Here the CDR3 DNA reads TGTGCCAGCAGTACCGGGACTAGCGGGGGGGTTACCGGGGAGCTGTTTTTT. Amino acids: CASSTGTSGGVTGELFF.

This clone has a single count. The rearrangement links TRBV27 to TRBJ1-4; possible D gene TRBD1, 5 bases. Looked up from germline, CDR1 is MNHEY and CDR2 is SMNVEV (reference sequence). Trimming stripped 2 bases from V and 2 bases from J, with 9 bases between. The CDR3 is 15 residues long. CDR3 amino acids: CASSLRRDTNEKLFF. CDR3 in DNA: TGTGCCAGCAGTTTACGACGGGACACTAATGAAAAACTGTTTTTT.

CDR3 sequence: CASSSWLAGGPDTQYF. The CDR3 bases are TGTGCCAGCAGCTCGTGGCTAGCGGGGGGGCCGGATACGCAGTATTTT. This sequence joins TRBV5-4 and TRBJ2-3; TRBD2 aligns across 12 bases. The V gene end was trimmed by 3 bases and the J gene end by 6 bases; junction bases not matched to a gene: 8. Per germline, CDR1 SGHNT and CDR2 YYREEE (reference sequence). This CDR3 region has 16 residues.

The J gene is TRBJ1-2, the V gene TRBV14; weak D call: TRBD1 (5 bases). The germline gives CDR1 SGHDN, CDR2 FVKESK. There are 12 residues in the CDR3. V dropped 3 bases and J dropped 5 bases, with 7 bases sitting between them. The CDR3 reads CASSQGTYGYTF. The CDR3 region has the DNA TGTGCCAGCAGCCAGGGGACGTATGGCTACACCTTC. The full variable domain, with the rest looked up from reference TRBV14 and TRBJ1-2, is EAGVTQFPSHSVIEKGQTVTLRCDPISGHDNLYWYRRVMGKEIKFLLHFVKESKQDESGMPNNRFLAERTGGTYSTLKVQPAELEDSGVYFCASSQGTYGYTFGSGTRLTVV.

The chain uses TRBV29-1 and TRBJ2-7, with D possibly TRBD2 on 7 matching bases. Per germline, CDR1 SQVTM and CDR2 ANQGSEA. The CDR3 length is 15 residues. The V and J ends lost 6 bases and 7 bases respectively, with 25 bases between them. CDR3 loop: CSVRMGGAKRGEQYF. In DNA, the CDR3 is TGCAGCGTCCGAATGGGAGGGGCGAAGAGGGGGGAGCAGTACTTC.

The rearrangement uses TRBV21-1 and TRBJ1-4. TRBV21-1 is designated a pseudogene. The CDR3 has 15 residues. The CDR3 region is CASSKWDRDNEKLFF. The CDR3 DNA sequence: TGTGCCAGCAGCAAATGGGACCGAGATAATGAAAAACTGTTTTTT.

The chain uses TRBV3-1 (or the pseudogene TRBV3-2) and TRBJ1-5, with no clear D. The CDR3 length is 12 residues. V was shortened by 2 bases and J by 4 bases, with 3 bases between the two germline ends. CDR1 LGHDT and CDR2 YNNKEL come from the germline V gene (reference sequence). The CDR3 bases are TGTGCCAGCAGCCAAATAAATCAGCCCCAGCATTTT. This translates into CASSQINQPQHF.

This clone was counted a single time. The chain is built from TRBV30 and TRBJ1-3; D is ambiguous. V shed 1 base and J shed 0 bases, with 1 base lying between them. CDR1 is GTSNPN, CDR2 SVGIG, per germline (reference sequence). This CDR3 spans 12 amino acids. CDR3 nucleotide sequence: TGTGCCTGGAGTGACTCTGGAAACACCATATATTTT. The encoded protein is CAWSDSGNTIYF.

This clone was found once. Other nucleotide sequences from this sample produce the same CDR3. The chain carries TRBV6-5 and TRBJ1-3; maybe TRBD1 (5 bases). The ends were cut back, 5 bases at V and 0 bases at J, with 11 bases in the middle. CDR1 is MNHEY, CDR2 SVGAGI, per germline. The CDR3 consists of 15 residues. For the CDR3, the DNA is TGTGCCAGCAGTAGGGGACCGAGCTCTGGAAACACCATATATTTT. This translates into CASSRGPSSGNTIYF.

This clone was seen just once. This chain uses TRBV7-9 with TRBJ2-3, with D possibly being TRBD2 (7 bases). V gave up 5 bases and J gave up 1 base, with 13 bases separating them. Germline V lookup: CDR1 SEHNR, CDR2 FQNEAQ (reference sequence). The CDR3 extends over 15 amino acids. The DNA for the CDR3 is TGTGCCAGCAGCCTCCTAGGGGGGGGCACAGATACGCAGTATTTT. Protein sequence: CASSLLGGGTDTQYF.

This chain links TRBV15 with TRBJ1-5, with D perhaps TRBD1 (6 bases). The CDR3 consists of 17 residues. Germline CDR1 reads LNHNV; CDR2 reads YYDKDF (reference sequence). Trimming stripped 4 bases from V and 4 bases from J, with 20 bases between. CDR3 DNA: TGTGCCACCAGCAATATTTATGGACAGAAATCTAATCAGCCCCAGCATTTT. Protein sequence: CATSNIYGQKSNQPQHF.

This chain joins TRBV19 and TRBJ1-2, with D perhaps matching TRBD1 (6 bases). V was trimmed by 4 bases and J by 3 bases, leaving 15 bases between them. Germline CDR1 and CDR2: LNHDA and SQIVND (reference sequence). The CDR3 runs to 15 residues. CDR3 residues: CASSTYLRGDYGYTF. The CDR3 DNA sequence: TGTGCCAGTAGTACGTACTTGAGGGGGGACTATGGCTACACCTTC.

This rearrangement joins TRBV7-9 to TRBJ2-5; perhaps D is TRBD1 or TRBD2 (6 bases each). V lost 2 bases, J lost 5 bases, and 9 bases lay in between. This CDR3 spans 13 amino acids. Germline V gives CDR1 SEHNR, CDR2 FQNEAQ (reference sequence). CDR3 bases: TGTGCCAGCAGCTTAACGGGGGCGGAGACCCAGTACTTC. Translation gives CASSLTGAETQYF. The variable domain in full, completed from reference TRBV7-9 and TRBJ2-5, reads DTGVSQNPRHKITKRGQNVTFRCDPISEHNRLYWYRQTLGQGPEFLTYFQNEAQLEKSRLLSDRFSAERPKGSFSTLEIQRTEQGDSAMYLCASSLTGAETQYFGPGTRLLVL.

The chain couples TRBV3-1 (or the pseudogene TRBV3-2) to TRBJ1-2; D possibly corresponds to TRBD1 (5 bases). The CDR3 loop spans 13 amino acids. Trimming stripped 4 bases from V and 8 bases from J, with 14 bases between. Germline loops: CDR1 LGHDT, CDR2 YNNKEL (reference sequence). The CDR3 DNA sequence: TGTGCCAGCAGCCCCCGGGACCGAGGGGGCTACACCTTC. Its translation is CASSPRDRGGYTF.

V usage is TRBV7-6 and J usage is TRBJ2-7; D is unresolved. V was shortened by 2 bases and J by 5 bases, with 13 bases between the two germline ends. Germline V lookup: CDR1 SGHVS, CDR2 FNYEAQ. The CDR3 is 14 amino acids. The chain's CDR3 is CASSLTNVGDEQYF. CDR3 DNA sequence: TGTGCCAGCAGCTTAACTAATGTCGGCGACGAGCAGTACTTC.

The sample holds a few counts of this clone. The rearrangement uses TRBV7-2 and TRBJ2-7, with TRBD1 identical over 10 bases. CDR3 size: 13 residues. V shed 8 bases and J 5 bases; nucleotides not matched to a gene: 6. Germline V CDR1 and CDR2: SGHTA, FQGNSA. The CDR3 nucleotides read TGTGCCAGCGGGAAGGACAGGGGGGACGAGCAGTACTTC. Its translation: CASGKDRGDEQYF.

The J gene is TRBJ1-4, the V gene TRBV10-3, with TRBD1 identical over 11 bases. Losses at the gene ends were 3 bases for V and 8 bases for J; bases not matched to a gene: 5. CDR1 and CDR2 (germline): ENHRY, SYGVKD. The CDR3 consists of 15 residues. The CDR3 DNA reads TGTGCCATCAGTGATCCGGGACAGGGGGGCGAAAAACTGTTTTTT. This translates into CAISDPGQGGEKLFF.

The CDR3 bases are TGTGCCAGCAGACCCGGACTAGCGGGGGGGACTACCGGGGAGCTGTTTTTT. It yields the protein CASRPGLAGGTTGELFF. This rearrangement joins TRBV11-2 to TRBJ2-2, with 15 bases that match TRBD2. Germline-derived CDR1 and CDR2 are SGHAT and FQNNGV. After removal of 6 bases from V and 5 bases from J, the junction contained 7 bases not matched to a gene. This CDR3 is built from 17 residues. The complete variable domain, with remaining parts taken from reference TRBV11-2 and TRBJ2-2, reads EAGVAQSPRYKIIEKRQSVAFWCNPISGHATLYWYQQILGQGPKLLIQFQNNGVVDDSQLPKDRFSAERLKGVDSTLKIQPAKLEDSAVYLCASRPGLAGGTTGELFFGEGSRLTVL.

This chain joins TRBV7-2 and TRBJ2-1; TRBD2 might be the D (5 bases). The CDR3 runs to 15 residues. Germline CDR1 and CDR2: SGHTA and FQGNSA. V was shortened by 5 bases and J by 0 bases, with 11 bases between the two germline ends. The CDR3 nucleotides read TGTGCCAGCAGCACGGACTTGAGCTCCTACAATGAGCAGTTCTTC. Protein: CASSTDLSSYNEQFF.